This T cell receptor beta chain emerged from a study of metastatic and nonmetastatic thyroid tumors. Study-level information: Repertoire comparisons spanned blood and tumor or nodule tissue from malignant and benign thyroid patients.

Not a single patient had been given any form of treatment at any point before undergoing thyroid surgery. TCRdb used MiXCR to call clones anew from the PCR reads. The data show around 44,000 clones, 28% seen once. Trimming took 6 bases from V and 7 from J, leaving 25 bases between them. The CDR3 has 17 amino acids. Germline V lookup: CDR1 SNHLY, CDR2 FYNNEI. This chain links TRBV2 with TRBJ2-1; D might be TRBD1 (6 bases). The TCR comes from a male donor with papillary thyroid cancer or a benign thyroid nodule (not recorded which). Some clones in this sample may be carry-over from other donors' samples. The sample was blood. The CDR3 coding sequence is TGTGCCAGCAGGCCAACCGCAACAGGGACGGTGGGGAATGAGCAGTTCTTC. It specifies CASRPTATGTVGNEQFF.